This T cell receptor beta chain was captured in a study of cytomegalovirus exposure and HLA in healthy donors. Study-wide context: The same platform as the roughly 700 first-cohort repertoires was used for the 95 to 150 validation repertoires, a later analysis reported. General study findings and limits: Associated with cytomegalovirus, according to the listing, were 150 to 200 TCR beta chains. In a later analysis, first-cohort TCR clusters were found to tend to co-occur in the roughly 120 validation repertoires. Diagnosis of cytomegalovirus status made by the classifier reportedly showed high specificity and sensitivity.

Concerning this clone itself: Antigen: not known.

Produced via immunoSEQ multiplex PCR; TCRdb's table is partial and in-frame only. The sample has 150,000 to 200,000 clones, roughly 83% seen once. Per the germline V gene, CDR1 is SGHVS and CDR2 is FQNEAQ. This CDR3 spans 15 amino acids. V lost 5 bases, J lost 2 bases, and 15 bases lay in between. The V call is TRBV7-8, the J call TRBJ1-1, with a tentative D call TRBD1 (6 bases). The sequence was collected from a woman aged 18-35 years in good health and CMV-seronegative. Material: PBMCs. The CDR3 DNA reads as TGTGCCAGCAGCCCCCCCTTGGGACACAACACTGAAGCTTTCTTT. Its translation: CASSPPLGHNTEAFF.